A selection of T cell receptor beta chains follows, all from one sample in a study of cytomegalovirus exposure and HLA in healthy donors. Assay: immunoSEQ multiplex PCR; the TCRdb copy retains only in-frame clones and omits some. The profile shows 150,000 to 200,000 clones, approximately 87% of them singletons. The sample taken for sequencing was PBMCs. Every receptor here comes from a woman under 40 in good health and CMV-seronegative. Each CDR3 is given with its conserved first and last residue. Fields, in order: CDR3 length, D gene, J gene, V gene, clone size, CDR3 DNA, CDR3 protein. A D gene is named only where the DNA matches it firmly. Expanded clones are given a class, and other clones once, few, many or no size at all.

len: 14; d_gene: .; j_gene: TRBJ2-7; v_gene: TRBV27; abundance: .; CDR3nt: TGTGCCAGCAGTTCCCTCCGGGGACCCTACGAGCAGTACTTC; CDR3aa: CASSSLRGPYEQYF
len: 17; d_gene: .; j_gene: TRBJ2-3; v_gene: TRBV11-2; abundance: .; CDR3nt: TGTGCCAGCAGCTCCCCGTTTCAACGAGAAATCACAGATACGCAGTATTTT; CDR3aa: CASSSPFQREITDTQYF
len: 15; d_gene: TRBD2; j_gene: TRBJ2-3; v_gene: TRBV10-3; abundance: .; CDR3nt: TGTGCCATCAGTGAGTCTCTAGGACTAGCAGTGTCGCAGTATTTT; CDR3aa: CAISESLGLAVSQYF
len: 14; d_gene: .; j_gene: TRBJ2-3; v_gene: TRBV5-1; abundance: .; CDR3nt: TGCGCCAGCAGCTTGGGCGGGGGCACAGATACGCAGTATTTT; CDR3aa: CASSLGGGTDTQYF
len: 14; d_gene: .; j_gene: TRBJ1-5; v_gene: TRBV19; abundance: .; CDR3nt: TGTGCCAGTAGGGGGGGCGAGGGTGGCACGGCCCAGCATTTT; CDR3aa: CASRGGEGGTAQHF
len: 12; d_gene: .; j_gene: TRBJ2-3; v_gene: TRBV4-2; abundance: .; CDR3nt: TGTGCCAGCAGCCAAGACGCTCTTACGCAGTATTTT; CDR3aa: CASSQDALTQYF
len: 13; d_gene: TRBD1; j_gene: TRBJ2-5; v_gene: TRBV27; abundance: .; CDR3nt: TGTGCCAGCGGACCAGGGGGCGGAGAGACCCAGTACTTC; CDR3aa: CASGPGGGETQYF
len: 13; d_gene: .; j_gene: TRBJ2-7; v_gene: TRBV7-2; abundance: once; CDR3nt: TGTGCCAGCAGCCCCCAAGGGGGGGGCGAGCAGTACTTC; CDR3aa: CASSPQGGGEQYF
len: 15; d_gene: TRBD1; j_gene: TRBJ2-3; v_gene: TRBV5-6; abundance: .; CDR3nt: TGTGCCAGCAGCTTAGGGGGCCTCCCCTTAGATACGCAGTATTTT; CDR3aa: CASSLGGLPLDTQYF
len: 14; d_gene: TRBD1; j_gene: TRBJ1-6; v_gene: TRBV6-5; abundance: few; CDR3nt: TGTGCCAGCAGCCGGGACAGCTATAATTCACCCCTCCACTTT; CDR3aa: CASSRDSYNSPLHF
len: 14; d_gene: .; j_gene: TRBJ2-1; v_gene: TRBV27; abundance: .; CDR3nt: TGTGCCAGCAGCCCACTGGATAGCTTCCACCACCAGTTCTTC; CDR3aa: CASSPLDSFHHQFF
len: 15; d_gene: TRBD2; j_gene: TRBJ2-1; v_gene: TRBV11-2; abundance: .; CDR3nt: TGTGCCAGCAGCCTACAGCGGGGGGCCTACAATGAGCAGTTCTTC; CDR3aa: CASSLQRGAYNEQFF
len: 15; d_gene: TRBD1; j_gene: TRBJ1-2; v_gene: TRBV6-5; abundance: .; CDR3nt: TGTGCCAGCAGACCCCCGGACAGGGTTAACTATGGCTACACCTTC; CDR3aa: CASRPPDRVNYGYTF
len: 14; d_gene: .; j_gene: TRBJ1-5; v_gene: TRBV19; abundance: .; CDR3nt: TGTGCCAGTACTGACAGGTTTCGCAATCAGCCCCAGCATTTT; CDR3aa: CASTDRFRNQPQHF
len: 17; d_gene: TRBD2; j_gene: TRBJ2-7; v_gene: TRBV27; abundance: .; CDR3nt: TGTGCCAGCAGTATGGACAGCGCTAGCGGGAGGACCTACGAGCAGTACTTC; CDR3aa: CASSMDSASGRTYEQYF
len: 16; d_gene: .; j_gene: TRBJ1-5; v_gene: TRBV4-2; abundance: .; CDR3nt: TGTGCCAGCAGCCAGGGATGGGGGCTCGACAATCAGCCCCAGCATTTT; CDR3aa: CASSQGWGLDNQPQHF
len: 13; d_gene: .; j_gene: TRBJ1-2; v_gene: TRBV5-4; abundance: .; CDR3nt: TGTGCCAGCTATGGGTCCTTTAACTATGGCTACACCTTC; CDR3aa: CASYGSFNYGYTF
len: 11; d_gene: .; j_gene: TRBJ1-2; v_gene: TRBV5-6; abundance: once; CDR3nt: TGTGCCAGCAGCTTGGGGGAAGGCTACACCTTC; CDR3aa: CASSLGEGYTF
len: 17; d_gene: TRBD2; j_gene: TRBJ2-3; v_gene: TRBV4-3; abundance: .; CDR3nt: TGCGCCAGCAGCCAAGAAGGGTTTTCTAGCGGGACAGATACGCAGTATTTT; CDR3aa: CASSQEGFSSGTDTQYF
len: 15; d_gene: .; j_gene: TRBJ2-1; v_gene: TRBV14; abundance: .; CDR3nt: TGTGCCAGCAGCCCTACTGGTGGGTGGGACAATGAGCAGTTCTTC; CDR3aa: CASSPTGGWDNEQFF
len: 15; d_gene: .; j_gene: TRBJ2-2; v_gene: TRBV5-1; abundance: .; CDR3nt: TGCGCCAGCAGCTTGGCCACATCGGTCACCGGGGAGCTGTTTTTT; CDR3aa: CASSLATSVTGELFF
len: 14; d_gene: .; j_gene: TRBJ1-1; v_gene: TRBV4-3; abundance: few; CDR3nt: TGCGCCAGCAGCCAAGTTCAGGGCGGCACTGAAGCTTTCTTT; CDR3aa: CASSQVQGGTEAFF
len: 16; d_gene: .; j_gene: TRBJ2-1; v_gene: TRBV5-1; abundance: once; CDR3nt: TGCGCCAGCAGCTTGGCCGGAGGGGGGGACGGCAATGAGCAGTTCTTC; CDR3aa: CASSLAGGGDGNEQFF
len: 14; d_gene: .; j_gene: TRBJ2-3; v_gene: TRBV18; abundance: .; CDR3nt: TGTGCCAGCTCACTGACTACTAGCACAGATACGCAGTATTTT; CDR3aa: CASSLTTSTDTQYF
len: 19; d_gene: .; j_gene: TRBJ1-1; v_gene: TRBV5-4; abundance: .; CDR3nt: TGTGCCAGCAGCCCCCCAGATTTTGGGGGGGCGCGTATACCCACTGAAGCTTTCTTT; CDR3aa: CASSPPDFGGARIPTEAFF
len: 12; d_gene: .; j_gene: TRBJ2-7; v_gene: TRBV28; abundance: .; CDR3nt: TGTGCCAGCACCCTCGGGGGCGGGGAGCAGTACTTC; CDR3aa: CASTLGGGEQYF
len: 13; d_gene: .; j_gene: TRBJ1-3; v_gene: TRBV6-5; abundance: .; CDR3nt: TGTGCCAGCAGTGGAACAGGGGGAAACACCATATATTTT; CDR3aa: CASSGTGGNTIYF
len: 12; d_gene: .; j_gene: TRBJ1-1; v_gene: TRBV30; abundance: .; CDR3nt: TGTGCCTGGAGTCCGGACAGCTACGAAGCTTTCTTT; CDR3aa: CAWSPDSYEAFF
len: 14; d_gene: .; j_gene: TRBJ2-2; v_gene: TRBV6-4; abundance: .; CDR3nt: TGTGCCAGCAGTAGCGGTGGGGACACCGGGGAGCTGTTTTTT; CDR3aa: CASSSGGDTGELFF
len: 14; d_gene: .; j_gene: TRBJ2-1; v_gene: TRBV6-4; abundance: .; CDR3nt: TGTGCCAGCAGTGACGAGGGGCACTTCGGTGAGCAGTTCTTC; CDR3aa: CASSDEGHFGEQFF
len: 15; d_gene: .; j_gene: TRBJ2-7; v_gene: TRBV4-1; abundance: .; CDR3nt: TGCGCCAGCAGCCAAGATCTGGTGCGGACCTACGAGCAGTACTTC; CDR3aa: CASSQDLVRTYEQYF
len: 13; d_gene: .; j_gene: TRBJ2-5; v_gene: TRBV27; abundance: .; CDR3nt: TGTGCCAGCAGTTTGAGGGGTAGGGAGACCCAGTACTTC; CDR3aa: CASSLRGRETQYF
len: 14; d_gene: TRBD1; j_gene: TRBJ2-5; v_gene: TRBV28; abundance: .; CDR3nt: TGTGCCAGCAGTTTATTGGGACAGCAAGAGACCCAGTACTTC; CDR3aa: CASSLLGQQETQYF